This TCR beta chain was sequenced during a study of T cells in localized non-small cell lung cancer (dated by TCRdb to between 2020 and 2021). About the investigation overall: The study examined T cell repertoires in approximately 240 patients with early-stage NSCLC and compared tumors with uninvolved tumor-adjacent lungs. The cohort was made up of approximately 250 treatment-naive NSCLC patients whose localized lung tumors had been resected. The mean age of the NSCLC patients was about 70 years, with 130 or so men and 85 to 110 women. Study-level results and caveats: Of the top 100 tumor clones, a median of 57 were detected in paired uninvolved adjacent lung; under 35 were also among that lung's top 100. Uninvolved tumor-adjacent lung showed the highest T cell clonality, higher than tumor, which suggests more focused antigenic responses in the uninvolved tumor-adjacent lung. Higher T cell density in blood was associated with longer overall survival, whereas higher clonality in adjacent lung was associated with shorter survival. Because multi-region tumor sequencing was not done, intratumor heterogeneity could not be ruled out. Because of the exploratory design, TCR variables were selected using unadjusted p-values without false-discovery rate correction.

At diagnosis, tumor, uninvolved tumor-adjacent lung and peripheral blood were collected and then preserved as a mix of FFPE and fresh-frozen material. For TCR repertoire profiling, the blood samples were analyzed as peripheral blood mononuclear cells. The immunoSEQ Assay was used to sequence TCR beta CDR3 regions from DNA. In the source study's methods: To compute T cell density, TCR beta template counts were normalized to usable DNA, which was estimated by amplifying housekeeping genes. Using the preseqR package, richness was estimated by extrapolating to 120,000 templates for tissue samples and 400,000 templates for PBMC samples. Clonality was defined as one minus Pielou's evenness. Differential abundance testing on productive amino-acid clonotypes, with a minimum total count of 5 and an alpha of 0.1, was used to identify tissue-enriched TCRs. The Jaccard Index and the Morisita Overlap Index were used to quantify repertoire overlap between compartments. GLIPH clustered TCR beta CDR3s with public tetramer-defined viral CDR3s; viral motifs required at least three viral sequences plus V-gene enrichment. TCRdb re-hosts the immuneACCESS table, in-frame sequences only. Its copies lack some clones; in the studies checked, an unresolved V gene accounts for under half of them, and the cause for the rest is not known. V, J and clone size reflect that table, while D and trimming were determined from the DNA. The sample table records almost 40,000 clones; about four fifths of these occur just once. Of the sample, 30% to 40% falls within the top ten clones.

This clone is a singleton in its sample. Its antigen target is currently unknown. Within one base of it there is no much larger clone, and no base qualities were kept. The TCR originated in a woman between 35 and 75 years old with stage II squamous cell lung carcinoma. Sequencing used PBMCs, obtained before any cancer treatment.

For the CDR3, the sequence is CASSLGETGGSYEQYF. The sequenced DNA is TGTGCCAGCAGCTTAGGGGAGACGGGTGGGAGTTACGAGCAGTACTTC. The rearrangement joined TRBV7-8 to TRBJ2-7; the D segment could be TRBD2, given 5 matching bases. V is pared back by 1 base and J by 4 bases, with 17 bases lying between the germline termini. The CDR3 sequence holds 16 residues, the cysteine and phenylalanine included. Here the CDR3 DNA is all that survives: 48 bases in frame from base 1. CDR1 and CDR2 are read off the germline V gene as SGHVS and FQNEAQ.